This TCR beta chain was captured in a study of blood T cell repertoires in COVID-19 (TCRdb year 2020). Study-wide context: The collaborator samples originated in the United States, Italy and Spain and spanned the acute and convalescent phases of COVID-19. The material from the prospective study consisted of cDNA or gDNA derived from T cells, B-cell-depleted T cells, or PBMCs. Deeply sampled blood TCRbeta repertoires from subjects exposed to, actively infected with, or recovered from COVID-19 were included in the dataset. The repertoires were released in a freely available public database meant as a resource for research on the immune response to SARS-CoV-2. Samples were obtained from the ongoing ImmuneRACE study (first 160 participants) and from over a thousand subjects provided by 6 global collaborators. Sample metadata almost always included a de-identified subject ID, COVID-19 status, age in years and sex. Where available, HLA class I and class II types were taken from metadata supplied by the sample provider and were not determined by assay-based typing.

TCRbeta CDR3 regions were amplified from genomic DNA by means of the immunoSEQ Assay, a bias-controlled multiplex PCR. As for how the authors treated the data: The number of nucleated cells in each sample was estimated from the amplification of reference gene primers within the assay. To quantify the absolute abundance of each unique TCRbeta CDR3 rearrangement, sequence reads were collapsed and filtered. For each sample, productive Simpson clonality was calculated by taking the square root of Simpson's diversity index across productive rearrangements. TCRdb took over this immuneACCESS table, retaining in-frame rearrangements with V and J assigned. Such tables are incomplete; in checked studies, under half of the missing clones stem from an unresolved V gene, and the remainder is unexplained. That table gives V, J and clone size, and the DNA gave D and trimming. Within this sample are a few hundred thousand clones, with approximately 85% of them counted one time only. The ten largest account for under 2% of the sample.

The research as a whole found: The quantity of clinical and demographic metadata differed by source and by participant and was supplied without curation.

The germline V gene (reference sequence) supplies CDR1 MNHEY and CDR2 SMNVEV. V drops 6 bases and J drops 1 base, leaving 20 bases in between. The CDR3 numbers 17 residues from cysteine through phenylalanine. Left in the record is the CDR3 DNA by itself, 51 bases read in frame from the first base. The collaborating institutions used their own protocols to collect whole blood in K2EDTA tubes. For TCRbeta analysis, collaborator samples were shipped as frozen whole blood, as isolated PBMCs, or as DNA extracted from either sample type. This clone was seen once. Its antigen specificity is not known. The sample holds no much larger clone one base away, and base qualities are not on file.

The specimen sequenced was peripheral blood. The receptor chain draws on TRBV27 and TRBJ2-3, and TRBD2 may be the D gene, going by 6 matching bases. This clonotype was sampled from a woman in her 50s with acute or convalescent COVID-19. In nucleotide form, the sequence is TGTGCCAGCAGCGGGTGGGCGGGGCCCGCAGGCACAGATACGCAGTATTTT. The encoded protein is CASSGWAGPAGTDTQYF.